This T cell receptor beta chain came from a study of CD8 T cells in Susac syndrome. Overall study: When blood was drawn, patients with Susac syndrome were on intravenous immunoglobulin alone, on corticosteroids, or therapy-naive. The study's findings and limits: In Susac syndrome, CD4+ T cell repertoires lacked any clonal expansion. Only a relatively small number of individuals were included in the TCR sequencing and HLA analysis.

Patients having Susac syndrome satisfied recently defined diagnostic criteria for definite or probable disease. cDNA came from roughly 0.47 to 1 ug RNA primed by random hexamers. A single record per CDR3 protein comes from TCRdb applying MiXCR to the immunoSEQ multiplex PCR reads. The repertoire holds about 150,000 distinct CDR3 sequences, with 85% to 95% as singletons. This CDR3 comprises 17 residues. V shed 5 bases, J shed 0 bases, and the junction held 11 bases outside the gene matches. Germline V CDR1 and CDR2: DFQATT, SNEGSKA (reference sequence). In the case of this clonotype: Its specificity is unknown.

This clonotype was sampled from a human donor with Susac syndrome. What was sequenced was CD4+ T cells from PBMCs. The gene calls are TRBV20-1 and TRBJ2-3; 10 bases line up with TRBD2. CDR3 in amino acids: CSAPPSGGLGSTDTQYF. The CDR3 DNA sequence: TGCAGTGCTCCCCCTAGCGGGGGTTTAGGTAGCACAGATACGCAGTATTTT.